Given below is one T cell receptor beta chain in context. This entry is derived from a study of T cell responses to AZD1222 COVID-19 vaccine. Background on the study: The analysis combined second doses at about 4 or about 12 weeks.

Losses at the gene ends were 1 base for V and 5 bases for J; bases not matched to a gene: 5. The germline gives CDR1 SEHNR, CDR2 FQNEAQ (reference sequence). The length of the CDR3 is 14 residues. Assay used: immunoSEQ multiplex PCR; TCRdb lists only in-frame clones, some missing. The sample has fewer than 150,000 clones, approximately 88% seen once. This chain joins TRBV7-9 and TRBJ2-7; 7 nucleotides match TRBD1. The sample in question was peripheral blood, obtained on day 0 of AZD1222 vaccination. The clonotype comes from an adult in good health. DNA for the CDR3: TGTGCCAGCAGCTTAGAAGCGACAGGGAACGAGCAGTACTTC. It encodes CASSLEATGNEQYF.